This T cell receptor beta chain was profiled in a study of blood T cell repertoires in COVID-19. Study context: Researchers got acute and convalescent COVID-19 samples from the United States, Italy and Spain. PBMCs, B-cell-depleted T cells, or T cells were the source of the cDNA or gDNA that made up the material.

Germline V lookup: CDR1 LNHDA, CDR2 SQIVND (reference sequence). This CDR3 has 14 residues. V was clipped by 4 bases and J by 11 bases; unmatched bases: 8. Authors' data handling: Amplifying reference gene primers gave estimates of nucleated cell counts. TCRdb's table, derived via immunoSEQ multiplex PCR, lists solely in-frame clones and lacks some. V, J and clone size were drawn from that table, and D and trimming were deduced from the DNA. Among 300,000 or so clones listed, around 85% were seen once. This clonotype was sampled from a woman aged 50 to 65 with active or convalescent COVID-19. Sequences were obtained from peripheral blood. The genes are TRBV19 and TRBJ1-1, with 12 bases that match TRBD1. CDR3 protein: CASSTLGTGGAAFF. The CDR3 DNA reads TGTGCCAGTAGTACCCTCGGGACAGGGGGCGCCGCTTTCTTT.